Below are 2 T cell receptor beta chains sequenced from a single sample in a study of tumor-infiltrating lymphocytes in primary liver carcinoma. Using a constant-region primer together with ProtoScript II reverse transcriptase, TCR beta cDNA was made from about 500 ng of total RNA. Three nested multiplex PCR rounds of slightly modified ARM-PCR generated TCR beta libraries. TRBV1-TRBV30 forward primers paired with a C-beta reverse primer were used in the first two PCR rounds, which ran approximately 10 cycles each. MiXCR, run by TCRdb on the multiplex PCR reads, gives a single entry per CDR3 protein. This table holds approximately 300,000 distinct CDR3 sequences, around three fifths found once. The source of the blood RNA was unsorted whole blood, and germline DNA was extracted as well. The sample comprised peripheral blood. The receptors derive from a man between 35 and 55 years old with primary liver carcinoma and hepatitis B virus infection.

The chain has TRBV11-2 and TRBJ1-2; the D gene is possibly TRBD1 (6 bases). The CDR3 is 16 amino acids. The germline V gene encodes CDR1 SGHAT and CDR2 FQNNGV. Trimming cost V 10 bases and J 4 bases, with 25 bases left between them. This CDR3 reads CAISLDTRQGPYGYTF. The CDR3 bases are TGTGCCATCAGTTTAGATACGAGGCAGGGGCCCTATGGCTACACCTTC.

This clonotype was counted at least ten times. CDR3 sequence reads: CASSYAGSSYEQYF. For the CDR3, the DNA is TGTGCCAGCAGTTACGCAGGGAGCTCCTACGAGCAGTACTTC. This chain uses TRBV6-2 or TRBV6-3 with TRBJ2-7; TRBD1 or TRBD2 may be the D gene (5 bases each). V shed 2 bases and J shed 0 bases, with 8 bases lying between them. The CDR3 loop spans 14 amino acids. Germline lookup yields CDR1 MNHEY and CDR2 SVGEGT.